Here is one TCR beta chain with its context. The sample is drawn from a study of glioma-infiltrating T cells after dendritic cell vaccination. Study information: Autologous tumor lysate-pulsed dendritic cell vaccination was given between the early 2000s and the early 2010s. Monocyte-derived dendritic cells, cultured six to seven days with IL-4 and GM-CSF, were pulsed with autologous tumor lysate.

The CDR3 is 13 residues long. CDR1 is LNHDA and CDR2 is SQIVND in the germline V gene (reference sequence). V shed 6 bases, J shed 6 bases, and the junction held 7 bases outside the gene matches. The time point here: after dendritic cell vaccination, including at tumor progression/relapse. Fresh-frozen tumor tissue and more than two years of survival data were available for all. The immunoSEQ assay amplified TCRB CDR3 from up to 2 ug DNA. Libraries were prepared by immunoSEQ multiplex PCR; TCRdb keeps only in-frame clonotypes and omits some of them. The sample records more than 95,000 clones, about 85% being singletons.

The material was blood, obtained after dendritic cell vaccination. The chain is built from TRBV19 and TRBJ2-5; TRBD1 agrees at 7 bases. This clonotype originated in a human donor with glioblastoma. The CDR3 DNA sequence: TGTGCCAGTAGCCGAGACAGGGAACAGACCCAGTACTTC. Translation: CASSRDREQTQYF.